This TCR beta chain was documented in a study of blood T cell repertoires in COVID-19. Study background: T cells, B-cell-depleted T cells, or PBMCs supplied cDNA or gDNA.

Generated by immunoSEQ multiplex PCR, the TCRdb table keeps only in-frame clones and is missing some. The table lists roughly 310,000 clones, about 90% of them singletons. Deletions cut 3 bases from V and 7 bases from J, with 21 bases between. CDR1 and CDR2 from the germline V gene are GTSNPN and SVGIG (reference sequence). CDR3 length: 15 residues. Sequenced material: peripheral blood. This receptor was identified in a woman between 25 and 40 years old with COVID-19, enrolled during active disease. The chain recombines TRBV30 with TRBJ2-5; D possibly corresponds to TRBD1 (5 bases). The CDR3 is CAWSPVRTGRVTQYF. CDR3 DNA: TGTGCCTGGAGCCCAGTCCGTACAGGCCGAGTGACCCAGTACTTC.